This T cell receptor beta chain originates from a study of regulatory dendritic cells for organ transplantation. Clones were read by immunoSEQ multiplex PCR, and TCRdb kept only the in-frame ones, dropping some. The data show 25,000 to 30,000 clones, roughly 85% seen once. Trimming stripped 2 bases from V and 6 bases from J, with 14 bases between. The length of the CDR3 is 14 residues. Germline V gives CDR1 MNHEY, CDR2 SVGAGI. The clonotype comes from a human donor in good health. The gene calls are TRBV6-5 and TRBJ2-7; perhaps TRBD2 as D (7 bases). Input material: memory CD4+ T cells from blood. Subset meaning: CD45RO+ memory T cells. The CDR3 loop is CASSYPGQRGEQYF. CDR3 DNA sequence: TGTGCCAGCAGTTACCCAGGACAGCGGGGCGAGCAGTACTTC.